This T cell receptor (beta chain) was sequenced for a study of cytomegalovirus exposure and HLA in healthy donors. Worth noting for this clone: The target antigen is unknown.

Study observations and caveats: Some TCR beta chains (roughly 160 of them) were listed as cytomegalovirus-associated. Three chains linked to CMV were shown in vitro to be specific for CMV antigens. Immune exposure was documented only through CMV serostatus.

With 60 Vbeta and 13 Jbeta primers, the PCR was carried out. Data came from immunoSEQ multiplex PCR; TCRdb stores just in-frame clones and leaves some out. The sample has tens of thousands of clones, 55% to 65% seen once. Input material: PBMCs. The source is a middle-aged woman in good health and CMV-seropositive.

CDR3 nucleotide sequence: TGTGCCAGCAGTTTAAGAGCACTAGCGGGAGGCGAGCAGTACTTC. This translates into CASSLRALAGGEQYF. The chain is built from TRBV27 and TRBJ2-7; 12 bases map to TRBD2. Germline lookup yields CDR1 MNHEY and CDR2 SMNVEV (reference sequence). The trim removed 2 bases at V and 6 bases at J, leaving 5 bases unmatched. The CDR3 sequence is 15 residues long.